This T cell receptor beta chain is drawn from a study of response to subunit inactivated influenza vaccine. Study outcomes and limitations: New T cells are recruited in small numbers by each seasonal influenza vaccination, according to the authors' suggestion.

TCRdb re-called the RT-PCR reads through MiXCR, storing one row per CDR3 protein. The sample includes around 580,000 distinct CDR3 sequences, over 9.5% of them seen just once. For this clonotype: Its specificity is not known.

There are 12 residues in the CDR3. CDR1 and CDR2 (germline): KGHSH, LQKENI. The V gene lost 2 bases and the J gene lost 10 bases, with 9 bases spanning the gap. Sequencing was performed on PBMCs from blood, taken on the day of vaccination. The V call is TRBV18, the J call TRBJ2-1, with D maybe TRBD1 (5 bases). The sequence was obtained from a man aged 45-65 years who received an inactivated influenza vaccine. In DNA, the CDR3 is TGTGCCAGCTCACCAGGGGCCCGGGAGCAGTTCTTC. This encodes CASSPGAREQFF.